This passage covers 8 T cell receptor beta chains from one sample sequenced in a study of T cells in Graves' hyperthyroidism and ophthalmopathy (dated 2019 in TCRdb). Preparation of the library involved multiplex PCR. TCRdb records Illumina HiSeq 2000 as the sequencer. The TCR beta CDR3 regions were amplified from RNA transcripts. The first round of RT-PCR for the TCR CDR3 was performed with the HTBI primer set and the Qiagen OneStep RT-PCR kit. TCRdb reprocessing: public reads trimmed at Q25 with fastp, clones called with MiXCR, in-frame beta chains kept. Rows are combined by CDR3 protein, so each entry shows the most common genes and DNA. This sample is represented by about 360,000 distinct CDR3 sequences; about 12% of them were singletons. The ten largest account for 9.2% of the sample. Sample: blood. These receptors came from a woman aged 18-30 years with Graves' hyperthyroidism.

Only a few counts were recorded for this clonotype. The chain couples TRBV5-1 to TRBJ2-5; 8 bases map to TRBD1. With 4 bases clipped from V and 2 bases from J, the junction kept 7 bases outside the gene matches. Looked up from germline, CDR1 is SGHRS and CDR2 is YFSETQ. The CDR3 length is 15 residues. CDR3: CASSTRQGRQETQYF. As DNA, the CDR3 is TGCGCCAGCAGCACGCGACAGGGGCGACAAGAGACCCAGTACTTC.

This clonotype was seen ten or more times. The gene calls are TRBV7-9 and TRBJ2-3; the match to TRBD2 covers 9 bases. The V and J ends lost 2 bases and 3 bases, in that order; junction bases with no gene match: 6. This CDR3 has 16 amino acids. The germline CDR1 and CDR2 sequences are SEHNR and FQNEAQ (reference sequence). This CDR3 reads CASSLRAGGLTDTQYF. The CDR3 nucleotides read TGTGCCAGCAGCTTAAGGGCGGGAGGGCTGACAGATACGCAGTATTTT. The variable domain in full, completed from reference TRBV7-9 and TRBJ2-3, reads DTGVSQNPRHKITKRGQNVTFRCDPISEHNRLYWYRQTLGQGPEFLTYFQNEAQLEKSRLLSDRFSAERPKGSFSTLEIQRTEQGDSAMYLCASSLRAGGLTDTQYFGPGTRLTVL.

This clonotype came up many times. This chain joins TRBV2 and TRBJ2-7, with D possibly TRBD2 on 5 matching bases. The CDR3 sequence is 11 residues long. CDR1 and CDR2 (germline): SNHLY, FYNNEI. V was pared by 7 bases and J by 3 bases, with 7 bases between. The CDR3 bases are TGTGCCAGCACGGGGTACTACGAGCAGTACTTC. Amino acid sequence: CASTGYYEQYF.

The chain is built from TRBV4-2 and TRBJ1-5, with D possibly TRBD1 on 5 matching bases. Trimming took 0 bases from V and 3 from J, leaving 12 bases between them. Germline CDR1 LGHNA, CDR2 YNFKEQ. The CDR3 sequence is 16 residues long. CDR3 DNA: TGTGCCAGCAGCCAAGATCGAGGGGTTCCCAATCAGCCCCAGCATTTT. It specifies CASSQDRGVPNQPQHF.

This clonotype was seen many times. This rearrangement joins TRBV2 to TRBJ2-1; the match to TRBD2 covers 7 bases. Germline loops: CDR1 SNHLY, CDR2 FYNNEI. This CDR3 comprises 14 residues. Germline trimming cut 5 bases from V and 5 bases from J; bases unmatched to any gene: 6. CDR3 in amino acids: CASSPAGVDNEQFF. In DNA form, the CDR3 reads TGTGCCAGCAGTCCCGCGGGAGTTGACAATGAGCAGTTCTTC. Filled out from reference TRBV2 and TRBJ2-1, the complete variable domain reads EPEVTQTPSHQVTQMGQEVILRCVPISNHLYFYWYRQILGQKVEFLVSFYNNEISEKSEIFDDQFSVERPDGSNFTLKIRSTKLEDSAMYFCASSPAGVDNEQFFGPGTRLTVL.

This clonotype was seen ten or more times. Here the CDR3 reads CASSPREDQETQYF. CDR3 bases: TGTGCCAGCAGTCCGCGGGAGGACCAAGAGACCCAGTACTTC. This sequence joins TRBV6-2 or TRBV6-3 and TRBJ2-5; 8 bases align to TRBD2. The J segment lost 0 bases and the V segment lost 5 bases, leaving 2 bases of the junction unmatched. Per the germline V gene, CDR1 is MNHEY and CDR2 is SVGEGT. The CDR3 is made up of 14 amino acids.

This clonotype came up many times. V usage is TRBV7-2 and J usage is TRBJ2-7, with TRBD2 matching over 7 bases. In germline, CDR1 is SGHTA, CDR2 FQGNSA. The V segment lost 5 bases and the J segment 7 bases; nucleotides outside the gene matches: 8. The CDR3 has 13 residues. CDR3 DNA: TGTGCCAGCAGCCTAGACTTAGCGGGTGAGCAGTACTTC. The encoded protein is CASSLDLAGEQYF.

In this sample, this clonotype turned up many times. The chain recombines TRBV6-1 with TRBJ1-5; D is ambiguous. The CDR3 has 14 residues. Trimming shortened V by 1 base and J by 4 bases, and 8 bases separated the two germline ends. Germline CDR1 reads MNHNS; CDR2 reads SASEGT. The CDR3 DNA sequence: TGTGCCAGCAGTGAAGGGGGAGGGAATCAGCCCCAGCATTTT. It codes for CASSEGGGNQPQHF.